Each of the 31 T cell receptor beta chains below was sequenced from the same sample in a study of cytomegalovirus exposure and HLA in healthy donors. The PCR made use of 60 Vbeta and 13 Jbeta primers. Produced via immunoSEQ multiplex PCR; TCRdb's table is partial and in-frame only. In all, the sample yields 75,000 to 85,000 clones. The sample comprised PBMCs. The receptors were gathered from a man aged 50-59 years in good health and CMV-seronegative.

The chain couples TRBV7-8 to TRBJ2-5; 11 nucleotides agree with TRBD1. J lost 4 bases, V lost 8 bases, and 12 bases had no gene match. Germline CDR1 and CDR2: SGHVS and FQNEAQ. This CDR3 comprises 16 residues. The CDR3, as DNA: TGTGCCAGCCTACGAAGGGACAGGGGGAGTGGAGAGACCCAGTACTTC. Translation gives CASLRRDRGSGETQYF. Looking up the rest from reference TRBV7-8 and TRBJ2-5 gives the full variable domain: GAGVSQSPRYKVAKRGQDVALRCDPISGHVSLFWYQQALGQGPEFLTYFQNEAQLDKSGLPSDRFFAERPEGSVSTLKIQRTQQEDSAVYLCASLRRDRGSGETQYFGPGTRLLVL.

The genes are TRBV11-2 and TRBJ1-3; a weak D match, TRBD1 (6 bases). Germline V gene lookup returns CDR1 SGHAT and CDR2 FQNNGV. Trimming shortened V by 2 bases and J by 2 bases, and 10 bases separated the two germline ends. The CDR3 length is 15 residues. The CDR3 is CASSLRGQPGNTIYF. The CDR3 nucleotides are TGTGCCAGCAGCTTAAGAGGACAGCCTGGAAACACCATATATTTT.

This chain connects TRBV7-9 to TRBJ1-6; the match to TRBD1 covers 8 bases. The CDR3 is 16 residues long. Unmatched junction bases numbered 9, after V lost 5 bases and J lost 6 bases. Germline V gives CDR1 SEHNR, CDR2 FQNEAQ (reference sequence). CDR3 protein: CASSPQGGIGNSPLHF. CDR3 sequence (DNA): TGTGCCAGCAGCCCACAGGGGGGTATTGGTAATTCACCCCTCCACTTT. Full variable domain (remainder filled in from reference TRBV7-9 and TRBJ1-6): DTGVSQNPRHKITKRGQNVTFRCDPISEHNRLYWYRQTLGQGPEFLTYFQNEAQLEKSRLLSDRFSAERPKGSFSTLEIQRTEQGDSAMYLCASSPQGGIGNSPLHFGNGTRLTVT.

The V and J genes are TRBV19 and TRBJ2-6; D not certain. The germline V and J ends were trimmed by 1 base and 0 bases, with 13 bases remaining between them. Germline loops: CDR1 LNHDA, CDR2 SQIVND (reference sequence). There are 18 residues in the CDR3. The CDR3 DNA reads TGTGCCAGTAGTATAGTCATTGCACAGTTCTCTGGGGCCAACGTCCTGACTTTC. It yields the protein CASSIVIAQFSGANVLTF.

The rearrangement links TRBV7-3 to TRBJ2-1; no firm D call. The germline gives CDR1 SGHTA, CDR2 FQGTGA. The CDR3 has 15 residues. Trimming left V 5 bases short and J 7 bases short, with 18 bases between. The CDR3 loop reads CASSGYSTDANEQFF. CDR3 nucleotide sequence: TGTGCCAGCAGCGGTTACTCTACAGATGCGAATGAGCAGTTCTTC.

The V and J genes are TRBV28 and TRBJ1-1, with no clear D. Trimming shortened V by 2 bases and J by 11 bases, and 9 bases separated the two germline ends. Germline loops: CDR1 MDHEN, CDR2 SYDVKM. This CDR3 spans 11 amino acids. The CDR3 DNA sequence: TGTGCCAGCAGTTTACAGCGGGAGGCTTTCTTT. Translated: CASSLQREAFF.

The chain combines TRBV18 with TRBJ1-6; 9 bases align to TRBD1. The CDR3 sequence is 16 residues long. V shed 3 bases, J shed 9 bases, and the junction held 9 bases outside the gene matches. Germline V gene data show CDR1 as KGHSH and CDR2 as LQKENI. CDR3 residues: CASSPNQGQGSSPLHF. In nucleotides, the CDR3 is TGTGCCAGCTCACCCAACCAAGGACAGGGGAGTTCACCCCTCCACTTT.

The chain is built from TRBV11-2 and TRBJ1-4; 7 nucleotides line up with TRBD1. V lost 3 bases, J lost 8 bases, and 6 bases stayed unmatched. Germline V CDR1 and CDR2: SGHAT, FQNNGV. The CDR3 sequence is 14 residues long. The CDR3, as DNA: TGTGCCAGCAGCTTCCAGGGGGTGAGGGAAAAACTGTTTTTT. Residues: CASSFQGVREKLFF.

CDR3 amino acids: CAISEERAGVRETQYF. The CDR3 DNA reads TGTGCCATCAGTGAGGAGAGGGCAGGCGTTCGAGAGACCCAGTACTTC. This rearrangement joins TRBV10-3 to TRBJ2-5; perhaps TRBD2 as D (5 bases). The CDR3 sequence is 16 residues long. Looked up from germline, CDR1 is ENHRY and CDR2 is SYGVKD. V lost 2 bases, J lost 4 bases, and 17 bases lay in between.

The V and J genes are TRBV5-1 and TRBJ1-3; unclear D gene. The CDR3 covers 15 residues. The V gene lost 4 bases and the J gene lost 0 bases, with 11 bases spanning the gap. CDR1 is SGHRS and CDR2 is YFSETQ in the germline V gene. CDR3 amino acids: CASSVGAISGNTIYF. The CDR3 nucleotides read TGCGCCAGCAGCGTAGGAGCAATCTCTGGAAACACCATATATTTT.

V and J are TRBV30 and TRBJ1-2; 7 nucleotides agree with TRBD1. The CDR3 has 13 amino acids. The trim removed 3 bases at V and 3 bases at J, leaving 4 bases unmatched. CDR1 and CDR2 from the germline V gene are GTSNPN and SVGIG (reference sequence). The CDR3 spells CAWSEGADYGYTF. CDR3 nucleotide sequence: TGTGCCTGGAGCGAGGGGGCAGACTATGGCTACACCTTC.

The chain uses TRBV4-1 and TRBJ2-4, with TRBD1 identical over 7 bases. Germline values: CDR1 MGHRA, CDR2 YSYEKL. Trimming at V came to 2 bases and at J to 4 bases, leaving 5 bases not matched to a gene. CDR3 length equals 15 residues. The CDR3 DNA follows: TGCGCCAGCAGCCAAACCGGGACAGTGAAAAACATTCAGTACTTC. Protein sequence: CASSQTGTVKNIQYF.

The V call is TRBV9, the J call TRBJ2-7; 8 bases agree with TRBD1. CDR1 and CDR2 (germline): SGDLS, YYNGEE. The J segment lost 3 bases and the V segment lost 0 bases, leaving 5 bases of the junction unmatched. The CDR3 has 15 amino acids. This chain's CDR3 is CASSVGGGQDYEQYF. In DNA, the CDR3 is TGTGCCAGCAGCGTAGGTGGGGGACAGGACTACGAGCAGTACTTC.

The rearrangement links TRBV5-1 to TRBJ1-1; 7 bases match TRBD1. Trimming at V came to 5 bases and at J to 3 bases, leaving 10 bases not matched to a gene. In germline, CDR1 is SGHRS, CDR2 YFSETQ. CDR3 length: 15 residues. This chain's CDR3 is CASRTTGTAYTEAFF. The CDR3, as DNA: TGCGCCAGCAGAACTACCGGGACAGCCTACACTGAAGCTTTCTTT.

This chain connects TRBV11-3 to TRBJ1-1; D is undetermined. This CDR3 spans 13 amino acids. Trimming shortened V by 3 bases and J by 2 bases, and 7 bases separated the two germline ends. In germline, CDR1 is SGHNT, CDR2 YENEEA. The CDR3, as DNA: TGTGCCAGCAGCTTTGGAGAAAACACTGAAGCTTTCTTT. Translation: CASSFGENTEAFF. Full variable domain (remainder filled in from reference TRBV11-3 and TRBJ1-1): EAGVVQSPRYKIIEKKQPVAFWCNPISGHNTLYWYLQNLGQGPELLIRYENEEAVDDSQLPKDRFSAERLKGVDSTLKIQPAELGDSAVYLCASSFGENTEAFFGQGTRLTVV.

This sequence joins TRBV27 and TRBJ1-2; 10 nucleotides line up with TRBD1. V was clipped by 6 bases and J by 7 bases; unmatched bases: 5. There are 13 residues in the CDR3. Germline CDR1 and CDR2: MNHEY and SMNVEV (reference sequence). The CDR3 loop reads CASRPGTGVGYTF. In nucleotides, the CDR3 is TGTGCCAGCAGGCCAGGGACAGGGGTTGGCTACACCTTC.

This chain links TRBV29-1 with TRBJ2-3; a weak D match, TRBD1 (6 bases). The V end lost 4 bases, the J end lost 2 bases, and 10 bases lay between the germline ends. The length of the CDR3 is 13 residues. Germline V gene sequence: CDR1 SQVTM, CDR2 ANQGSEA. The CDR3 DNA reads TGCAGCGTTGTAGGACAGATCACAGATACGCAGTATTTT. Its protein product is CSVVGQITDTQYF.

CDR3 loop: CASSLSGPRQGRGTGELFF. CDR3 DNA: TGTGCCAGCAGCTTAAGCGGTCCCCGACAGGGCCGGGGCACCGGGGAGCTGTTTTTT. This rearrangement joins TRBV7-3 to TRBJ2-2; 7 bases map to TRBD1. Germline V lookup: CDR1 SGHTA, CDR2 FQGTGA. CDR3 size: 19 residues. V lost 1 base, J lost 4 bases, and 15 bases stayed unmatched.

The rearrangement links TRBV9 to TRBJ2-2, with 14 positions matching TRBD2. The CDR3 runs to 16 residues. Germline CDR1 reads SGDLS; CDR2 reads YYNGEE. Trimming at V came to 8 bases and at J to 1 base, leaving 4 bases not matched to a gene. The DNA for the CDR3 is TGTGCCAGTGGGACTAGCGGGGGTGGGAACACCGGGGAGCTGTTTTTT. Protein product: CASGTSGGGNTGELFF.

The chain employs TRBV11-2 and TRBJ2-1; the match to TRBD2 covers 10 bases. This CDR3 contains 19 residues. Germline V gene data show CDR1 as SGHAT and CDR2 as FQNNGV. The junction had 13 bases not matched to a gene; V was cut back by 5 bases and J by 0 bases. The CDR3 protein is CASSRPAGGLSSSYNEQFF. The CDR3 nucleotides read TGTGCCAGCAGCAGACCAGCGGGGGGGCTTTCTAGCTCCTACAATGAGCAGTTCTTC.

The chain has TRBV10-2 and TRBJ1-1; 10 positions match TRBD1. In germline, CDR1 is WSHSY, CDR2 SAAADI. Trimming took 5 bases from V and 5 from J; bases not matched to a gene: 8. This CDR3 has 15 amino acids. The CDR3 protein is CASSYDRGLGTEAFF. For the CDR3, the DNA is TGCGCCAGCAGTTATGACAGGGGGCTGGGAACTGAAGCTTTCTTT.

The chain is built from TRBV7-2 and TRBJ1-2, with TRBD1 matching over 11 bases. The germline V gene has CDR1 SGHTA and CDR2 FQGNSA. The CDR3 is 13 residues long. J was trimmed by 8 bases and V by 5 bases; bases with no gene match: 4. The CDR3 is CASSRGQGGGYTF. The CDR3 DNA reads TGTGCCAGCAGCAGGGGACAGGGGGGCGGCTACACCTTC.

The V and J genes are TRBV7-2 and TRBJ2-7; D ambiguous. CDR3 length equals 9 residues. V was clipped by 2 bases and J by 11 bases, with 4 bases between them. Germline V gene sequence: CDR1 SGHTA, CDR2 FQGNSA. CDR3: CASSLSEYF. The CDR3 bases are TGTGCCAGCAGCTTATCGGAGTACTTC.

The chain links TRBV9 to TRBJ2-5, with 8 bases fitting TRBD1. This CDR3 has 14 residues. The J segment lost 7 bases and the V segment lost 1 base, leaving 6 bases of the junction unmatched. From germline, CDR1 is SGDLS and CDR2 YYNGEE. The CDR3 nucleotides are TGTGCCAGCAGCGTACAGGGGGCCCAGGGGACCCAGTACTTC. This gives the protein CASSVQGAQGTQYF.

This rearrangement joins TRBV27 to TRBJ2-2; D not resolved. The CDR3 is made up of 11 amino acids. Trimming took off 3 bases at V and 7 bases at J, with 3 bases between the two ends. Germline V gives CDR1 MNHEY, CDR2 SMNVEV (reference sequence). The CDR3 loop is CASSFYGELFF. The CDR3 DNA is TGTGCCAGCAGTTTTTACGGGGAGCTGTTTTTT.

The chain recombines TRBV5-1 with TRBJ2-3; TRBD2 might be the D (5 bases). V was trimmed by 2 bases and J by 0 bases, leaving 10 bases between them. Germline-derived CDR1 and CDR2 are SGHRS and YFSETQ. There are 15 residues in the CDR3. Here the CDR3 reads CASSFGVPSTDTQYF. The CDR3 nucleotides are TGCGCCAGCAGCTTCGGGGTGCCTAGCACAGATACGCAGTATTTT.

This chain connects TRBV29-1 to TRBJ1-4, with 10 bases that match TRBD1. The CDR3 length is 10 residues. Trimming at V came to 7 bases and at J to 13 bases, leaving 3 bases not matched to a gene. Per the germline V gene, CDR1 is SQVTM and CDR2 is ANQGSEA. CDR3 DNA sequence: TGCAGCGCTGGGGACAGGGGACTGTTTTTT. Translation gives CSAGDRGLFF.

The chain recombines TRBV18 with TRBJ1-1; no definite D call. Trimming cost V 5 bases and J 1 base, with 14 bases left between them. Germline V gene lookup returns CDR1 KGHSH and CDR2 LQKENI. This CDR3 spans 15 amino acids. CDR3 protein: CASSERSPTNTEAFF. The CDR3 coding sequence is TGTGCCAGCTCAGAACGCAGTCCCACGAACACTGAAGCTTTCTTT.

The CDR3 sequence is CASSSRAGGTLELFF. CDR3 nucleotide sequence: TGTGCCAGCAGTTCCCGAGCGGGGGGGACTCTGGAGCTGTTTTTT. The J gene is TRBJ2-2, the V gene TRBV28; 10 positions match TRBD2. Germline V gene lookup returns CDR1 MDHEN and CDR2 SYDVKM. V was clipped by 4 bases and J by 10 bases; unmatched bases: 9. The CDR3 runs 15 residues. Using reference TRBV28 and TRBJ2-2 for the parts outside the CDR3, the full variable domain is DVKVTQSSRYLVKRTGEKVFLECVQDMDHENMFWYRQDPGLGLRLIYFSYDVKMKEKGDIPEGYSVSREKKERFSLILESASTNQTSMYLCASSSRAGGTLELFFGEGSRLTVL.

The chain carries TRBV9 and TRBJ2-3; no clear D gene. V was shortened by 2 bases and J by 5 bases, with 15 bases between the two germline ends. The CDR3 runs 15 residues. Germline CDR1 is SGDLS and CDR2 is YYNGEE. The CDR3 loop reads CASSVSAATIDTQYF. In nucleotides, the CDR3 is TGTGCCAGCAGCGTGTCGGCGGCTACGATAGATACGCAGTATTTT.

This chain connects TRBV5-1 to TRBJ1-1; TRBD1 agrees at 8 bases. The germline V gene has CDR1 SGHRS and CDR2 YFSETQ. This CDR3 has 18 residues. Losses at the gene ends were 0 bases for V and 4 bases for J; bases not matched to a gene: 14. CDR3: CASSLGRDRTQGSTEAFF. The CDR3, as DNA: TGCGCCAGCAGCTTGGGTAGGGACAGGACACAGGGGAGCACTGAAGCTTTCTTT.